This T cell receptor (beta chain) was observed in a study of shared clonotypes between healthy human individuals. The assay was immunoSEQ multiplex PCR, and TCRdb's table has in-frame clones only and misses some. The sample lists about 490,000 clones, 70% to 85% occurring once. This CDR3 has 14 amino acids. V lost 5 bases and J 1 base, leaving 9 bases between the germline ends. Per the germline V gene, CDR1 is SGHRS and CDR2 is YFSETQ. The chain uses TRBV5-1 and TRBJ1-4; D perhaps matches TRBD1 (6 bases). The sample consisted of PBMCs. The clonotype was recovered from a woman aged 35 to 49 in good health. Some clones in this sample may be carry-over from other donors' samples. Here the CDR3 DNA reads TGCGCCAGCAGACCACAGGGAACTAATGAAAAACTGTTTTTT. Encoded protein: CASRPQGTNEKLFF.